This T cell receptor (beta chain) appears in the sequencing data of a study of cytomegalovirus exposure and HLA in healthy donors. As for the study in general: In a later analysis, it was reported that the approximately 110 validation repertoires had been produced on the same platform as the 700 or so repertoires belonging to the first cohort. Overall study results and limits: Cytomegalovirus association was listed for about 160 TCR beta chains.

The method was immunoSEQ multiplex PCR; TCRdb's version includes in-frame clones alone and lacks a portion of them. The table shows tens of thousands of clones, with roughly 91% occurring only once. The V end lost 7 bases, the J end lost 0 bases, and 19 bases lay between the germline ends. The CDR3 loop spans 17 amino acids. Germline lookup yields CDR1 LNHDA and CDR2 SQIVND (reference sequence). This clone was observed a single time. Its cognate antigen is unknown. The specimen sequenced was PBMCs. The chain is built from TRBV19 and TRBJ1-3; TRBD1 is a possible D gene (5 bases). The TCR originated in a man aged 30 to 39 in good health and CMV-seronegative. As DNA, the CDR3 is TGTGCCAGTAAGAGACAGAACCCGAAAAACTCTGGAAACACCATATATTTT. This sequence encodes CASKRQNPKNSGNTIYF.